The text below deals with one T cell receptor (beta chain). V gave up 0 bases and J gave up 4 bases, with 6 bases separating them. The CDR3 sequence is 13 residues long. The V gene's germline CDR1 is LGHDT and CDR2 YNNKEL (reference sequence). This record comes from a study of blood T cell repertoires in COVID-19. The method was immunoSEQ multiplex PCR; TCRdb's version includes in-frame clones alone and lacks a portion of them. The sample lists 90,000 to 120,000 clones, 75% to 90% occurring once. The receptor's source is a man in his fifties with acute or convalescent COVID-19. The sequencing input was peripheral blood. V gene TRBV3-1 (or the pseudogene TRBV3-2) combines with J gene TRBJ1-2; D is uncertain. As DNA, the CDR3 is TGTGCCAGCAGCCAAGAGTCAGTCTATGGCTACACCTTC. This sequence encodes CASSQESVYGYTF.